This TCR beta chain was sequenced in a study of blood T cell repertoires in COVID-19. The CDR3 spans 16 residues. V was clipped by 0 bases and J by 6 bases, with 18 bases between them. Germline V gives CDR1 SGHKS, CDR2 YYEKEE (reference sequence). Clones were read by immunoSEQ multiplex PCR, and TCRdb kept only the in-frame ones, dropping some. The data contain hundreds of thousands of clones, 85% to 90% of them singletons. Input material: PBMCs or T cells enriched from blood (not recorded which). The receptor comes from a man aged 25-40 years who had recovered from COVID-19. The gene calls are TRBV5-5 and TRBJ1-2; D remains ambiguous. Here the CDR3 DNA reads TGTGCCAGCAGCTTGGGAGGCGCAGTTCCAACAAATGGCTACACCTTC. It encodes CASSLGGAVPTNGYTF.